Detailed here is one T cell receptor beta chain. Its antigen is as yet unknown. At the deep level, the assay was run. An approximately 200 ng quantity of DNA, 25,000 to 35,000 T cell genomes, went into the sorted-subset replicate PCRs. Generated by immunoSEQ multiplex PCR, the TCRdb table keeps only in-frame clones and is missing some. The sample records about 330,000 clones, around 90% being singletons. This sample was included in a study of shared clonotypes between healthy human individuals. Germline assignment: CDR1 SGHDT and CDR2 YYEEEE. Trimming cost V 3 bases and J 5 bases; bases outside gene matches: 9. The CDR3 extends over 15 amino acids. Overall study findings and caveats: Large sequencing depth failed to make sorted-subset sequencing complete, rarefaction showed.

V and J are TRBV5-6 and TRBJ2-3, with 7 bases identical to TRBD1. Material for sequencing was memory CD8+ T cells sorted from blood. Indicated subset: CD45RO+ cells pooled with CCR7-negative TemRA cells. The TCR was taken from a young man in good health. The CDR3 DNA reads as TGTGCCAGCAGCTCTAGACAGGGTTTGAGAGATACGCAGTATTTT. Translation gives CASSSRQGLRDTQYF.